These 13 T cell receptor beta chains originate from one sample sequenced in a study of blood T cells in healthy people across ages. Next came a second PCR, run for about 6 to 11 cycles, which used a sample-barcoded 5' primer along with a J-beta primer mix. TCRdb recomputed calls from the 5' RACE reads with MiXCR, one row per CDR3 protein. Here the sample spans about 1.4 million distinct CDR3 sequences, roughly 59% being singletons. The sample was blood. Receptors originate from a man younger than 35 in good health.

In this sample, this clonotype turned up a few times. The rearrangement links TRBV4-2 to TRBJ1-2; 8 nucleotides line up with TRBD1. Germline V CDR1 and CDR2: LGHNA, YNFKEQ. The CDR3 is 14 amino acids. V was clipped by 6 bases and J by 0 bases; unmatched bases: 3. CDR3 nucleotide sequence: TGTGCCAGCAGGCGACAGGGGTCTAACTATGGCTACACCTTC. This codes for CASRRQGSNYGYTF.

The rearrangement uses TRBV12-3 or TRBV12-4 and TRBJ1-2, with D tentatively TRBD1 (5 bases). V lost 4 bases and J 9 bases, leaving 9 bases between the germline ends. The CDR3 is 11 residues long. CDR3 in amino acids: CASSWGRSYTF. The CDR3, as DNA: TGTGCCAGCAGTTGGGGCAGAAGCTACACCTTC.

The V call is TRBV20-1, the J call TRBJ2-4; D is perhaps TRBD2 (7 bases). The J call may be incorrect, as the DNA end agrees better with TRBJ2-5. This CDR3 is 14 amino acids long. CDR1 DFQATT and CDR2 SNEGSKA come from the germline V gene (reference sequence). CDR3 in amino acids: CSARVPGEGETQYF. CDR3 nucleotide sequence: TGCAGTGCTAGAGTTCCAGGGGAGGGGGAGACCCAGTACTTC.

This rearrangement joins TRBV20-1 to TRBJ2-3, with D perhaps TRBD1 or TRBD2 (5 bases each). The ends were cut back, 1 base at V and 4 bases at J, with 15 bases in the middle. Germline V CDR1 and CDR2: DFQATT, SNEGSKA (reference sequence). The length of the CDR3 is 15 residues. CDR3 nucleotide sequence: TGCAGTGCTAGAGGGCCAGGGAGAGGAGCAGATACGCAGTATTTT. Protein sequence: CSARGPGRGADTQYF.

This clonotype was seen more than once but under ten times. The gene calls are TRBV7-2 and TRBJ1-1, with 10 bases aligning to TRBD1. The CDR3 has 18 residues. V lost 3 bases and J lost 2; bases outside the gene matches: 12. CDR1 is SGHTA, CDR2 FQGNSA, per germline. DNA for the CDR3: TGTGCCAGCAGCTTTCCTTCTAGGGACAGGGGACTAAACACTGAAGCTTTCTTT. This gives the protein CASSFPSRDRGLNTEAFF. Using reference TRBV7-2 and TRBJ1-1 for the parts outside the CDR3, the full variable domain is GAGVSQSPSNKVTEKGKDVELRCDPISGHTALYWYRQSLGQGLEFLIYFQGNSAPDKSGLPSDRFSAERTGGSVSTLTIQRTQQEDSAVYLCASSFPSRDRGLNTEAFFGQGTRLTVV.

The rearrangement uses TRBV4-1 and TRBJ2-7; tentatively, D is TRBD2 (6 bases). V lost 4 bases and J lost 2, with 12 bases in between. Germline assignment: CDR1 MGHRA and CDR2 YSYEKL. The CDR3 is 14 amino acids. The CDR3 DNA reads TGCGCCAGCAGCCGAGGGACTGTAACCTACGAGCAGTACTTC. Its protein product is CASSRGTVTYEQYF.

The rearrangement joins TRBV25-1 to TRBJ2-5, with D perhaps TRBD2 (6 bases). V lost 2 bases and J 6 bases, leaving 10 bases between the germline ends. CDR3 length: 13 amino acids. Germline CDR1 is MGHDK and CDR2 is SYGVNS. In DNA, the CDR3 is TGTGCCAGCAGTGAACCCGGGGGTCAGACCCAGTACTTC. Its protein product is CASSEPGGQTQYF.

The chain is built from TRBV18 and TRBJ1-6; a weak D match, TRBD1 (6 bases). The CDR3 is 16 residues long. Looked up from germline, CDR1 is KGHSH and CDR2 is LQKENI. Trimming shortened V by 3 bases and J by 7 bases, and 16 bases separated the two germline ends. The CDR3 spells CASSPLSGAGNSPLHF. The CDR3 bases are TGTGCCAGCTCACCTCTATCAGGGGCCGGAAATTCACCCCTCCACTTT.

This clonotype turned up a few times. The chain combines TRBV27 with TRBJ2-6; TRBD1 agrees at 9 bases. V was pared by 0 bases and J by 0 bases, with 6 bases of the junction left unmatched. CDR1 and CDR2 (germline): MNHEY, SMNVEV (reference sequence). The CDR3 is 19 residues long. CDR3 DNA sequence: TGTGCCAGCAGTTTATCTTTAGGGACAGGGCTCTCTGGGGCCAACGTCCTGACTTTC. Translated: CASSLSLGTGLSGANVLTF.

The CDR3 sequence is CASSYSDRGRWGYTF. The CDR3 coding sequence is TGTGCCAGCAGTTACTCGGACAGGGGGAGATGGGGCTACACCTTC. J is TRBJ1-2 and V is TRBV6-5; 10 bases fit TRBD1. The CDR3 loop spans 15 amino acids. The germline V gene encodes CDR1 MNHEY and CDR2 SVGAGI. The V gene end was trimmed by 0 bases and the J gene end by 8 bases; junction bases not matched to a gene: 6.

For this clonotype: In this CDR3 the conserved last residue, phenylalanine or tryptophan, is missing, so a read error is likely. V and J are TRBV5-1 and TRBJ2-7; 10 bases are a match to TRBD1. Germline V gene sequence: CDR1 SGHRS, CDR2 YFSETQ. CDR3 length: 13 residues. After removal of 9 bases from V and 2 bases from J, the junction contained 5 bases not matched to a gene. As DNA, the CDR3 is TGCGCCAACTTGGACAGGGGGGCCTACGAGCAGTACCTC. Protein sequence: CANLDRGAYEQYL.

This chain links TRBV6-5 with TRBJ1-2; TRBD1 agrees at 7 bases. CDR1 is MNHEY and CDR2 is SVGAGI in the germline V gene. V dropped 2 bases and J dropped 6; count of bases not matched to a gene: 6. The CDR3 contains 14 residues. DNA for the CDR3: TGTGCCAGCAGTTACCCGGGGACAGCTAATGGCTACACCTTC. It yields the protein CASSYPGTANGYTF.

The gene calls are TRBV27 and TRBJ1-4; D is perhaps TRBD1 (6 bases). This CDR3 has 15 amino acids. The germline CDR1 and CDR2 sequences are MNHEY and SMNVEV (reference sequence). Deletions cut 5 bases from V and 7 bases from J, with 17 bases between. CDR3 sequence (DNA): TGTGCCAGCAGTGAGCCAGGGGAGGAGGGTGAAAAACTGTTTTTT. Amino acids: CASSEPGEEGEKLFF. Together with reference TRBV27 and TRBJ1-4, the CDR3 gives the full variable domain: EAQVTQNPRYLITVTGKKLTVTCSQNMNHEYMSWYRQDPGLGLRQIYYSMNVEVTDKGDVPEGYKVSRKEKRNFPLILESPSPNQTSLYFCASSEPGEEGEKLFFGSGTQLSVL.